Below are 15 T cell receptor beta chains sequenced from a single sample in a study of blood T cells in healthy people across ages. The authors ran a second PCR of 7 to 11 cycles using a sample-barcoded 5' primer and a J-beta primer mix. A single record per CDR3 protein comes from TCRdb applying MiXCR to the 5' RACE reads. The sample carries about 1.5 million distinct CDR3 sequences, 35% to 45% recorded once. The sequencing input was blood. The receptors stem from a young woman in good health.

The V gene is TRBV4-3, the J gene TRBJ2-3; a possible D gene is TRBD1 (5 bases). This CDR3 region has 15 residues. Deletions cut 4 bases from V and 2 bases from J, with 13 bases between. Germline-derived CDR1 and CDR2 are LGHNA and YSLEER. In DNA, the CDR3 is TGCGCCAGCAGCCGACTCAGACAGAACACAGATACGCAGTATTTT. It specifies CASSRLRQNTDTQYF.

In DNA, the CDR3 is TGTGCCAAACCCGAGGGGACAGGGGTCAATCAGCCCCAGCATTTT. Its protein is CAKPEGTGVNQPQHF. This chain connects TRBV9 to TRBJ1-5; 10 bases map to TRBD1. The V segment lost 9 bases and the J segment 3 bases; nucleotides outside the gene matches: 9. The germline V gene has CDR1 SGDLS and CDR2 YYNGEE. The CDR3 runs to 15 residues.

The V gene is TRBV7-9, the J gene TRBJ1-4, with 7 positions matching TRBD1. The CDR3 contains 15 residues. The junction had 8 bases not matched to a gene; V was cut back by 3 bases and J by 7 bases. Germline CDR1 is SEHNR and CDR2 is FQNEAQ (reference sequence). The CDR3 coding sequence is TGTGCCAGCAGCTTCGCGGGACAGCGCCGTGAAAAACTGTTTTTT. It translates to CASSFAGQRREKLFF. Together with reference TRBV7-9 and TRBJ1-4, the CDR3 gives the full variable domain: DTGVSQNPRHKITKRGQNVTFRCDPISEHNRLYWYRQTLGQGPEFLTYFQNEAQLEKSRLLSDRFSAERPKGSFSTLEIQRTEQGDSAMYLCASSFAGQRREKLFFGSGTQLSVL.

As for this clonotype: A much more abundant neighbour one base away suggests this may be a read error. V and J are TRBV29-1 and TRBJ2-3; D possibly matches TRBD1 or TRBD2 (5 bases each). The CDR3 is 12 amino acids. Germline values: CDR1 SQVTM, CDR2 ANQGSEA. The CDR3 loop reads CGVGEYTDTQYF. The CDR3 bases are TGCGGCGTGGGGGAGTACACAGATACGCAGTATTTT.

A word on this clonotype: One junction end does not reproduce the germline sequence, and a read error may be involved. The chain recombines TRBV14 with TRBJ2-1; D is ambiguous. Germline CDR1 SGHDN, CDR2 FVKESK. The CDR3 is made up of 13 amino acids. CDR3 amino acids: CASSVRSFNEQFF. The CDR3 DNA reads TGTGCCAGCAGCGTACGGTCCTTCAATGAGCAGTTCTTC. Combining the CDR3 with reference TRBV14 and TRBJ2-1 gives the whole variable domain EAGVTQFPSHSVIEKGQTVTLRCDPISGHDNLYWYRRVMGKEIKFLLHFVKESKQDESGMPNNRFLAERTGGTYSTLKVQPAELEDSGVYFCASSVRSFNEQFFGPGTRLTVL.

The chain recombines TRBV7-2 with TRBJ2-1, with 7 bases matching TRBD2. Germline CDR1 and CDR2: SGHTA and FQGNSA. V shed 6 bases and J 2 bases; nucleotides not matched to a gene: 7. This CDR3 is 15 amino acids long. The CDR3 spells CASSNGGSPYNEQFF. CDR3 bases: TGTGCCAGCAGTAACGGGGGGTCCCCCTACAATGAGCAGTTCTTC.

The CDR3 coding sequence is TGTGCTAGTGGTTTGGGCGGGGGGGCAAAAGAGCAGTTCTTC. This sequence encodes CASGLGGGAKEQFF. The chain employs TRBV12-5 and TRBJ2-1; 9 nucleotides align to TRBD2. After removal of 1 base from V and 10 bases from J, the junction contained 5 bases not matched to a gene. The CDR3 covers 14 residues. Germline CDR1 LGHNT, CDR2 FRNRAP.

This clonotype was detected only a few times. The rearrangement uses TRBV20-1 and TRBJ2-7; tentative D call: TRBD2 (5 bases). The DNA end is more similar to TRBJ2-4, so the J call may be wrong. Germline values: CDR1 DFQATT, CDR2 SNEGSKA (reference sequence). The CDR3 extends over 12 amino acids. CDR3 sequence reads: CSDTPRGCIQYF. DNA of the CDR3: TGCAGTGATACCCCCCGGGGATGCATTCAGTACTTC.

The J gene is TRBJ2-3, the V gene TRBV29-1; 7 nucleotides align to TRBD1. After removal of 7 bases from V and 5 bases from J, the junction contained 12 bases not matched to a gene. Per the germline V gene, CDR1 is SQVTM and CDR2 is ANQGSEA. CDR3 length: 14 amino acids. CDR3 protein: CSGLQGHRGDTQYF. CDR3 nucleotides: TGCAGCGGCTTACAGGGGCATAGGGGAGATACGCAGTATTTT.

This clonotype was recorded a few times. V usage is TRBV30 and J usage is TRBJ1-5; D possibly corresponds to TRBD1 (5 bases). The CDR3 totals 15 residues. Germline V lookup: CDR1 GTSNPN, CDR2 SVGIG (reference sequence). The ends were cut back, 2 bases at V and 0 bases at J, with 11 bases in the middle. The CDR3 DNA sequence: TGTGCCTGGAGTCCCCCAGGGAGTAGCAATCAGCCCCAGCATTTT. Its protein product is CAWSPPGSSNQPQHF.

This clonotype was counted only a few times. The chain recombines TRBV10-3 with TRBJ1-2; D remains ambiguous. This CDR3 has 12 residues. CDR1 is ENHRY, CDR2 SYGVKD, per germline. V dropped 7 bases and J dropped 8 bases, with 14 bases sitting between them. Written as DNA, the CDR3 is TGTGCCATCACTGACACCGGTTCGGGCTACACCTTC. This gives the protein CAITDTGSGYTF.

The chain is built from TRBV9 and TRBJ1-1; TRBD1 is a possible D gene (6 bases). Trimming stripped 2 bases from V and 1 base from J, with 12 bases between. This CDR3 has 15 residues. Germline V gives CDR1 SGDLS, CDR2 YYNGEE. DNA for the CDR3: TGTGCCAGCAGCGTTGGGGGGCGGACGAACACTGAAGCTTTCTTT. Amino acids: CASSVGGRTNTEAFF.

This clonotype was counted between two and nine times. The chain uses TRBV6-6 and TRBJ1-1; TRBD1 matches at 7 bases. CDR1 is MNHNY, CDR2 SVGAGI, per germline (reference sequence). V dropped 4 bases and J dropped 4; count of bases not matched to a gene: 6. CDR3 length: 14 residues. The CDR3, as DNA: TGTGCCAGCAGTTTCCAGGGGGTTGTCACTGAAGCTTTCTTT. Amino acids: CASSFQGVVTEAFF.

The gene calls are TRBV20-1 and TRBJ2-7; unclear D gene. Germline-derived CDR1 and CDR2 are DFQATT and SNEGSKA (reference sequence). The CDR3 extends over 10 amino acids. The ends were cut back, 3 bases at V and 6 bases at J, with 6 bases in the middle. This CDR3 is CSASGREQYF. The CDR3 region has the DNA TGCAGTGCTAGCGGGCGCGAGCAGTACTTC.

This clonotype has just a few counts. The chain is built from TRBV12-3 or TRBV12-4 and TRBJ1-5, with a weak D call TRBD1 (6 bases). Trimming took 2 bases from V and 8 from J, leaving 16 bases between them. The CDR3 has 15 amino acids. CDR3 nucleotides: TGTGCCAGCAGTTTACGGGTCCAGGGGCTGGAGCCCCAGCATTTT. It is translated as CASSLRVQGLEPQHF.